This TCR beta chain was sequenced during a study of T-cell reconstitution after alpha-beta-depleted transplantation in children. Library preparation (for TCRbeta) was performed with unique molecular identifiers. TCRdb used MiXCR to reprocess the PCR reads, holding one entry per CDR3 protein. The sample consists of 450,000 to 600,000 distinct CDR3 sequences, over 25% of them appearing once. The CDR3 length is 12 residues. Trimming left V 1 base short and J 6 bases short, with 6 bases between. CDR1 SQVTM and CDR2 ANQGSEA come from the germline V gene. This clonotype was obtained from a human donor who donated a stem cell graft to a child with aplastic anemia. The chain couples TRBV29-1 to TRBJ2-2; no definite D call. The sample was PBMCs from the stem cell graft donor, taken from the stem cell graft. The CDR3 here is CSVEGDPGELFF. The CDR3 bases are TGCAGCGTTGAAGGGGATCCCGGGGAGCTGTTTTTT.